These 12 T cell receptor beta chains were all obtained from the same sample, sequenced in a study of cytomegalovirus exposure and HLA in healthy donors. It was with 60 Vbeta and 13 Jbeta primers that the PCR ran. Clones were sequenced by immunoSEQ multiplex PCR, and TCRdb holds only the in-frame ones, with some missing. Here the sample spans 100,000 or so clones, over 65% being singletons. The sample consisted of PBMCs. Receptor source: a man in his forties in good health and CMV-seropositive.

The genes are TRBV6-5 and TRBJ2-5; TRBD2 is a possible D gene (5 bases). The V end was cut by 2 bases, the J end by 7 bases, with 11 bases between. From germline, CDR1 is MNHEY and CDR2 SVGAGI. This CDR3 region has 13 residues. The CDR3 region is CASSYAGRSTQYF. CDR3 nucleotides: TGTGCCAGCAGTTACGCGGGCAGATCGACCCAGTACTTC.

The chain combines TRBV15 with TRBJ1-3; possible D gene TRBD1, 6 bases. Germline CDR1 reads LNHNV; CDR2 reads YYDKDF (reference sequence). V lost 5 bases and J lost 2, with 16 bases in between. The CDR3 totals 16 residues. CDR3 sequence (DNA): TGTGCCACCAGCCCGGGGGGCAGGAAAACTGGAAACACCATATATTTT. It encodes CATSPGGRKTGNTIYF.

This chain joins TRBV11-3 and TRBJ1-2; D unresolved. CDR3 length: 14 residues. Trimming took 1 base from V and 3 from J, leaving 9 bases between them. Germline CDR1 SGHNT, CDR2 YENEEA. CDR3 nucleotides: TGTGCCAGCAGCTTAGGTGACACCCACTATGGCTACACCTTC. Translated: CASSLGDTHYGYTF.

This clone was counted only a few times. One end of the junction does not line up with germline, which may come from a read error. J is TRBJ2-7 and V is TRBV7-9, with 10 bases matching TRBD2. The CDR3 covers 16 residues. CDR1 SEHNR and CDR2 FQNEAQ come from the germline V gene (reference sequence). In DNA, the CDR3 is TGTTCCAGCAGCTTCCCCACTAGCGGGAACTCCTACGAGCAGTACTTC. It codes for CSSSFPTSGNSYEQYF.

The CDR3 DNA follows: TGCAGCGCTGTCATCGGAGCCCAGAATGAAAAACTGTTTTTT. This codes for CSAVIGAQNEKLFF. The chain has TRBV29-1 and TRBJ1-4; no clear D. V was pared by 7 bases and J by 5 bases, with 17 bases between. The CDR3 consists of 14 residues. Germline CDR1 is SQVTM and CDR2 is ANQGSEA. The variable domain in full, completed from reference TRBV29-1 and TRBJ1-4, reads SAVISQKPSRDICQRGTSLTIQCQVDSQVTMMFWYRQQPGQSLTLIATANQGSEATYESGFVIDKFPISRPNLTFSTLTVSNMSPEDSSIYLCSAVIGAQNEKLFFGSGTQLSVL.

The chain joins TRBV5-1 to TRBJ2-5; D uncertain. Germline V gene lookup returns CDR1 SGHRS and CDR2 YFSETQ. The CDR3 covers 14 residues. Deletions cut 0 bases from V and 1 base from J, with 7 bases between. The CDR3 DNA is TGCGCCAGCAGCTTGGGCCGGGTCCAAGAGACCCAGTACTTC. Protein product: CASSLGRVQETQYF.

The V call is TRBV29-1, the J call TRBJ2-3; the D is unclear. The V end lost 8 bases, the J end lost 3 bases, and 6 bases lay between the germline ends. This CDR3 has 10 amino acids. The germline CDR1 and CDR2 sequences are SQVTM and ANQGSEA. The DNA for the CDR3 is TGCAGCTCAATGACAGATACGCAGTATTTT. Its protein product is CSSMTDTQYF.

This rearrangement joins TRBV9 to TRBJ1-1, with 10 bases fitting TRBD1. Trimming took 0 bases from V and 5 from J; bases not matched to a gene: 7. Germline CDR1 is SGDLS and CDR2 is YYNGEE. The CDR3 spans 16 residues. CDR3 in DNA: TGTGCCAGCAGCGTAGTTGGGACAGGGGCGGGAACTGAAGCTTTCTTT. As protein: CASSVVGTGAGTEAFF.

V and J are TRBV5-5 and TRBJ2-2; no clear D. There are 15 residues in the CDR3. The germline CDR1 and CDR2 sequences are SGHKS and YYEKEE (reference sequence). V was trimmed by 0 bases and J by 0 bases, leaving 6 bases between them. The DNA of the CDR3 is TGTGCCAGCAGCTTGGGTAGAACGAACACCGGGGAGCTGTTTTTT. Translating gives CASSLGRTNTGELFF.

The rearrangement joins TRBV29-1 to TRBJ2-3; 8 bases align to TRBD1. The CDR3 sequence is 13 residues long. Germline V gene sequence: CDR1 SQVTM, CDR2 ANQGSEA. J was trimmed by 4 bases and V by 3 bases; bases with no gene match: 3. This chain's CDR3 is CSVDGQGADTQYF. For the CDR3, the DNA is TGCAGCGTTGATGGACAGGGTGCAGATACGCAGTATTTT.

V and J are TRBV6-5 and TRBJ2-2; D might be TRBD2 (6 bases). Germline assignment: CDR1 MNHEY and CDR2 SVGAGI. Trimming stripped 6 bases from V and 3 bases from J, with 11 bases between. The CDR3 is 14 residues long. CDR3 residues: CASSSGRDTGELFF. The CDR3 coding sequence is TGTGCCAGCAGCAGCGGGCGGGACACCGGGGAGCTGTTTTTT.

The V call is TRBV2, the J call TRBJ1-3; D unresolved. The CDR3 runs to 12 residues. The V gene's germline CDR1 is SNHLY and CDR2 FYNNEI. Trimming left V 7 bases short and J 3 bases short, with 7 bases between. The CDR3 region is CASNRVGNTIYF. The CDR3 nucleotides are TGTGCCAGCAATAGAGTTGGAAACACCATATATTTT.